Shown below are 14 T cell receptor beta chains from a single sample sequenced in a study of blood T cells in healthy people across ages. Primed by a sample-barcoded 5' primer and a J-beta primer mix, a second PCR proceeded for roughly 6 to 12 cycles. TCRdb redid the calling of the 5' RACE reads with MiXCR, one entry per CDR3 protein. The sample has 850,000 or so distinct CDR3 sequences, around 26% seen once. The sample was blood. Receptors originate from an elderly woman in good health.

This clonotype occurred many times. The chain combines TRBV5-1 with TRBJ1-2; a possible D gene is TRBD1 (5 bases). The CDR3 sequence is 14 residues long. Germline values: CDR1 SGHRS, CDR2 YFSETQ. V was pared by 3 bases and J by 6 bases, with 15 bases between. DNA for the CDR3: TGCGCCAGCAGCTATGTACAGGCGGGCAATGGCTACACCTTC. Protein: CASSYVQAGNGYTF.

This clonotype was counted at least ten times. The V call is TRBV6-2 or TRBV6-3, the J call TRBJ2-3; the D gene could be TRBD1 or TRBD2 (5 bases each). Trimming shortened V by 9 bases and J by 3 bases, and 16 bases separated the two germline ends. This CDR3 region has 14 residues. Germline V gene sequence: CDR1 MNHEY, CDR2 SVGEGT. CDR3 bases: TGTGCCAGTGCCCGGGACCCCTGGACAGATACGCAGTATTTT. Its translation is CASARDPWTDTQYF.

The chain couples TRBV20-1 to TRBJ1-2; a weak D match, TRBD1 (6 bases). The germline V gene encodes CDR1 DFQATT and CDR2 SNEGSKA (reference sequence). This CDR3 region has 11 residues. Trimming shortened V by 0 bases and J by 11 bases, and 10 bases separated the two germline ends. CDR3 sequence reads: CSARDRTAYTF. CDR3 DNA sequence: TGCAGTGCTAGAGACAGGACAGCTTACACCTTC.

As concerns this clonotype: One base away lies a much larger clone, so this may be a sequencing read error. The chain uses TRBV7-2 and TRBJ1-5; a weak D match, TRBD1 (5 bases). The CDR3 is 15 residues long. Germline V gene sequence: CDR1 SGHTA, CDR2 FQGNSA. The CDR3 loop reads CASSSVGGGNLPQHF. As DNA, the CDR3 is TGTGCCAGCAGTTCGGTCGGGGGTGGCAATCTGCCCCAGCATTTT.

Points on this clonotype: This could be a read error, since a much larger clone is one nucleotide away. V and J are TRBV4-1 and TRBJ1-6; D remains unclear. CDR1 is MGHRA and CDR2 is YSYEKL in the germline V gene. Trimming removed 0 bases from V and 10 bases from J, with 13 bases in between. CDR3 size: 15 residues. CDR3: CASSQDLQVCSPLHF. In DNA, the CDR3 is TGCGCCAGCAGCCAAGATCTTCAGGTTTGCTCACCCCTCCACTTT.

In this sample, this clonotype turned up a few times. The gene calls are TRBV7-8 and TRBJ1-1; TRBD1 matches 8 bases. The ends lost 0 bases at V and 8 bases at J; junction bases unmatched: 2. Germline V lookup: CDR1 SGHVS, CDR2 FQNEAQ. The CDR3 consists of 13 residues. CDR3 nucleotides: TGTGCCAGCAGCTTAGCCAGGGGGCAAGAAGCTTTCTTT. Amino acid sequence: CASSLARGQEAFF.

This chain joins TRBV14 and TRBJ2-5; TRBD1 matches 10 bases. This CDR3 spans 13 amino acids. Per the germline V gene, CDR1 is SGHDN and CDR2 is FVKESK. Trimming cost V 4 bases and J 11 bases; bases outside gene matches: 7. CDR3 DNA sequence: TGTGCCAGCAGCCCCGGGACAGGGGTATGGCAGTACTTC. Amino acids: CASSPGTGVWQYF.

The gene calls are TRBV7-2 and TRBJ2-3; the D is unclear. Per germline, CDR1 SGHTA and CDR2 FQGNSA. CDR3 length equals 16 residues. V was shortened by 2 bases and J by 0 bases, with 12 bases between the two germline ends. The CDR3 DNA reads TGTACCAGCAGCTTAAGAGTATCTGGAAGCACAGATACGCAGTATTTT. It codes for CTSSLRVSGSTDTQYF. Drawing the rest from reference TRBV7-2 and TRBJ2-3, the complete variable domain is GAGVSQSPSNKVTEKGKDVELRCDPISGHTALYWYRQSLGQGLEFLIYFQGNSAPDKSGLPSDRFSAERTGGSVSTLTIQRTQQEDSAVYLCTSSLRVSGSTDTQYFGPGTRLTVL.

This clonotype has at least ten counts. The chain couples TRBV20-1 to TRBJ2-3; 9 bases align to TRBD2. CDR1 and CDR2 (germline): DFQATT, SNEGSKA (reference sequence). V shed 5 bases, J shed 4 bases, and the junction held 16 bases outside the gene matches. The CDR3 sequence is 17 residues long. In DNA form, the CDR3 reads TGCAGTGCTTACAGTAGCGGGGGACCCTACAAAGCAGATACGCAGTATTTT. Protein sequence: CSAYSSGGPYKADTQYF.

This chain uses TRBV20-1 with TRBJ2-5, with D unclear. Trimming pared 0 bases from V and 2 bases from J, leaving 10 bases between. Looked up from germline, CDR1 is DFQATT and CDR2 is SNEGSKA (reference sequence). This CDR3 contains 14 residues. CDR3 amino acids: CSARDPNSQETQYF. The CDR3 DNA sequence: TGCAGTGCTAGAGACCCAAATAGTCAAGAGACCCAGTACTTC.

This clonotype was found a few times. With a far larger clone one base away, a read error is the likely cause. The chain is built from TRBV12-3 or TRBV12-4 and TRBJ1-2; 7 nucleotides line up with TRBD1. This CDR3 spans 12 amino acids. The CDR3 here is CAGSPTGYGYTF. The CDR3 DNA is TGTGCCGGCAGTCCGACAGGGTATGGCTACACCTTC.

This clonotype was detected many times. The chain employs TRBV6-5 and TRBJ2-7; D perhaps matches TRBD1 (5 bases). The CDR3 has 14 amino acids. The V gene's germline CDR1 is MNHEY and CDR2 SVGAGI. Trimming took off 4 bases at V and 3 bases at J, with 13 bases between the two ends. The DNA of the CDR3 is TGTGCCAGCAGTTTATCAGACAGACGCTACGAGCAGTACTTC. This sequence encodes CASSLSDRRYEQYF.

The chain links TRBV12-3 or TRBV12-4 to TRBJ2-3; tentatively, D is TRBD2 (5 bases). The CDR3 is 14 residues long. V lost 2 bases to trimming and J lost 15 bases, with 21 bases between them. The chain's CDR3 is CASSLIVGVDMQYF. The CDR3 DNA sequence: TGTGCCAGCAGTTTAATCGTGGGAGTTGATATGCAATATTTT.

This clonotype was counted at least ten times. This chain uses TRBV11-2 with TRBJ2-5; TRBD2 is a possible D gene (7 bases). Germline assignment: CDR1 SGHAT and CDR2 FQNNGV. The V end was cut by 3 bases, the J end by 4 bases, with 18 bases between. The CDR3 totals 16 residues. The CDR3 DNA reads TGTGCCAGCAGCTTGGTATTTGGGGGGGCTACAGAGACCCAGTACTTC. Translated, it gives CASSLVFGGATETQYF.